Below, 10 T cell receptor beta chains from the same sample are listed, as sequenced in a study of Ad26.COV2.S vaccination and SARS-CoV-2 variants. Clones were read by immunoSEQ multiplex PCR, and TCRdb kept only the in-frame ones, dropping some. The sample contains approximately 400,000 clones, more than 75% of which appear only once. Indicated treatment: some 20 received Ad26.COV2.S at low or high dose, single or two shots; about 5 received placebo; per-sample allocation not given. Sampling took place 63 days after the first vaccine or placebo injection. The sample here was peripheral blood, taken in a trial of Ad26.COV2.S vaccine versus placebo. Receptor source: a person between 18 and 60 years old who received the Ad26.COV2.S COVID-19 vaccine or a placebo.

The rearrangement uses TRBV3-1 (or the pseudogene TRBV3-2) and TRBJ1-1; TRBD1 aligns across 7 bases. There are 15 residues in the CDR3. Germline V lookup: CDR1 LGHDT, CDR2 YNNKEL (reference sequence). V lost 4 bases and J lost 4; bases outside the gene matches: 9. The CDR3 loop reads CASSPYRQGITEAFF. The CDR3 coding sequence is TGTGCCAGCAGCCCCTACCGACAGGGTATCACTGAAGCTTTCTTT.

This chain joins TRBV5-1 and TRBJ2-1; 8 positions match TRBD1. The germline gives CDR1 SGHRS, CDR2 YFSETQ. CDR3 length: 16 amino acids. The junction had 6 bases not matched to a gene; V was cut back by 0 bases and J by 4 bases. CDR3 sequence: CASSLEGTGLYNEQFF. The CDR3 DNA reads TGCGCCAGCAGCTTGGAAGGGACAGGCTTATACAATGAGCAGTTCTTC.

The rearrangement links TRBV7-9 to TRBJ2-3; D ambiguous. Germline-derived CDR1 and CDR2 are SEHNR and FQNEAQ (reference sequence). The V and J ends lost 5 bases and 4 bases respectively, with 16 bases between them. This CDR3 has 15 amino acids. CDR3 region: CASSDAGRWADTQYF. The CDR3 DNA follows: TGTGCCAGCAGCGATGCTGGACGGTGGGCAGATACGCAGTATTTT.

The chain couples TRBV27 to TRBJ2-3; TRBD2 aligns across 7 bases. J gave up 0 bases and V 5 bases, and 11 bases lay outside the gene matches. There are 17 residues in the CDR3. Germline V gene sequence: CDR1 MNHEY, CDR2 SMNVEV (reference sequence). CDR3 DNA sequence: TGTGCCAGCAGTCCTGACGTAACTAGCGCTAGCACAGATACGCAGTATTTT. Residues: CASSPDVTSASTDTQYF.

The rearrangement links TRBV6-6 to TRBJ2-3; D unclear. This CDR3 is built from 13 residues. Per germline, CDR1 MNHNY and CDR2 SVGAGI (reference sequence). The V gene lost 6 bases and the J gene lost 4 bases, with 11 bases spanning the gap. The CDR3 coding sequence is TGTGCCAGCAGCCGGCTAGTTTCAGATACGCAGTATTTT. As protein: CASSRLVSDTQYF.

The gene calls are TRBV10-3 and TRBJ2-1; TRBD2 matches 9 bases. The CDR3 totals 16 residues. From germline, CDR1 is ENHRY and CDR2 SYGVKD. V trimming: 2 bases; J trimming: 2 bases; junction bases outside the gene matches: 4. CDR3 region: CAISETLAGTYNEQFF. The CDR3 nucleotides are TGTGCCATCAGTGAGACGCTAGCGGGAACCTACAATGAGCAGTTCTTC.

This chain links TRBV6-5 with TRBJ2-7, with a weak D call TRBD1 (5 bases). Trimming pared 5 bases from V and 7 bases from J, leaving 9 bases between. Germline V lookup: CDR1 MNHEY, CDR2 SVGAGI. The CDR3 contains 11 residues. Here the CDR3 DNA reads TGTGCCAGCAGTACCAGGGATGAGCAGTACTTC. It codes for CASSTRDEQYF.

The chain employs TRBV15 and TRBJ1-5, with D unclear. The CDR3 runs 15 residues. Trimming removed 1 base from V and 2 bases from J, with 9 bases in between. Germline values: CDR1 LNHNV, CDR2 YYDKDF (reference sequence). The CDR3 DNA sequence: TGTGCCACCAGCAGAGGGTGGAGCGGCAATCAGCCCCAGCATTTT. Translated: CATSRGWSGNQPQHF.

The rearrangement joins TRBV24-1 to TRBJ1-6; D unresolved. CDR3 size: 15 residues. V lost 4 bases and J 0 bases, leaving 6 bases between the germline ends. Germline V gene lookup returns CDR1 KGHDR and CDR2 SFDVKD. The chain's CDR3 is CATSDGSSYNSPLHF. The CDR3 DNA follows: TGTGCCACCAGTGACGGGAGCTCCTATAATTCACCCCTCCACTTT.

This chain connects TRBV11-2 to TRBJ1-2; D remains ambiguous. Trimming removed 3 bases from V and 2 bases from J, with 13 bases in between. Germline assignment: CDR1 SGHAT and CDR2 FQNNGV. The CDR3 sequence is 15 residues long. CDR3 nucleotide sequence: TGTGCCAGCAGCTTCCGGCAGGAGATAAACTATGGCTACACCTTC. Its translation: CASSFRQEINYGYTF.